In its sample, the clone carrying this T cell receptor (beta chain) was seen once. The time point: pre-treatment sample, taken before nivolumab and TIL therapy. Adults with stage 4 NSCLC were enrolled in a phase I trial. This was the immunoSEQ v3 assay. Survey-level samples got 2 million or so read pairs; deep-level samples got about 5-6 million. Repertoires were generated with immunoSEQ multiplex PCR, while TCRdb's copy carries only in-frame clones and drops some. The sample lists roughly 20,000 clones, under 90% occurring once. V lost 7 bases, J lost 9 bases, and 11 bases stayed unmatched. Looked up from germline, CDR1 is MNHNS and CDR2 is SASEGT. This CDR3 spans 15 amino acids. This entry is derived from a study of TIL therapy for anti-PD-1-resistant metastatic lung cancer. Study as a whole: Tumors were harvested before any PD-1/PD-L1 blockade. Median tumor PD-L1 proportion score was about 6.6%.

The V and J genes are TRBV6-1 and TRBJ2-1, with TRBD1 matching over 11 bases. The receptor comes from a person aged 25-79 years with non-small cell lung cancer. Material: blood, obtained at baseline. CDR3 protein: CASTTFGTGGGEQFF. CDR3 sequence (DNA): TGTGCCAGCACCACATTTGGGACAGGGGGAGGTGAGCAGTTCTTC.